Each of the 19 T cell receptor beta chains below was sequenced from the same sample in a study of blood T cells in healthy people across ages. Then a second PCR, running roughly 7 to 11 cycles, was carried out with a sample-barcoded 5' primer and a J-beta primer mix. TCRdb re-called the 5' RACE reads through MiXCR, storing one row per CDR3 protein. The sample consists of about 1.7 million distinct CDR3 sequences, roughly 27% of them appearing once. The sample consisted of blood. Receptors were obtained from a woman aged 25 to 45 in good health.

This clonotype was seen more than once but under ten times. The junction and the germline gene differ at one end; a read error may be behind it. This chain connects TRBV7-2 to TRBJ2-1, with 9 bases aligning to TRBD1. From germline, CDR1 is SGHTA and CDR2 FQGNSA. The CDR3 totals 16 residues. The CDR3 coding sequence is TGTGCCAGCAGTTTAGCCGGGACAGGGTATCGCAATGAGCAGTTCTTC. It translates to CASSLAGTGYRNEQFF.

The chain has TRBV7-2 and TRBJ1-4; the D gene is possibly TRBD1 (5 bases). The CDR3 covers 14 residues. V was pared by 2 bases and J by 12 bases, with 16 bases between. Germline V CDR1 and CDR2: SGHTA, FQGNSA. The CDR3 DNA reads TGTGCCAGCAGCTTAACGTTCAGGGTCAAGGAACTGTTTTTT. Amino acid sequence: CASSLTFRVKELFF. Combining the CDR3 with reference TRBV7-2 and TRBJ1-4 gives the whole variable domain GAGVSQSPSNKVTEKGKDVELRCDPISGHTALYWYRQSLGQGLEFLIYFQGNSAPDKSGLPSDRFSAERTGGSVSTLTIQRTQQEDSAVYLCASSLTFRVKELFFGSGTQLSVL.

The V gene is TRBV9, the J gene TRBJ2-7, with D tentatively TRBD2 (6 bases). Looked up from germline, CDR1 is SGDLS and CDR2 is YYNGEE. This CDR3 has 14 residues. V shed 7 bases and J shed 5 bases, with 19 bases lying between them. Here the CDR3 DNA reads TGTGCCAGCGGGGGAGGCGGGACTTTGGACGAGCAGTACTTC. It is translated as CASGGGGTLDEQYF. The full variable domain, with the rest looked up from reference TRBV9 and TRBJ2-7, is DSGVTQTPKHLITATGQRVTLRCSPRSGDLSVYWYQQSLDQGLQFLIQYYNGEERAKGNILERFSAQQFPDLHSELNLSSLELGDSALYFCASGGGGTLDEQYFGPGTRLTVT.

J is TRBJ2-3 and V is TRBV20-1; the D call may be TRBD1 or TRBD2 (5 bases each). Germline V lookup: CDR1 DFQATT, CDR2 SNEGSKA (reference sequence). The CDR3 loop spans 14 amino acids. The V end lost 3 bases, the J end lost 1 base, and 11 bases lay between the germline ends. CDR3: CSASSRDRTDTQYF. Written as DNA, the CDR3 is TGCAGTGCTAGCTCCAGGGACCGCACAGATACGCAGTATTTT.

This clonotype was observed a handful of times. The chain couples TRBV5-1 to TRBJ2-1; a weak D match, TRBD1 (9 bases). Between the trimmed V and J ends, which lost 4 bases and 6 bases, there was a span of 17 bases. This CDR3 is 15 amino acids long. Germline CDR1 reads SGHRS; CDR2 reads YFSETQ. The CDR3 region is CASSRGQGLGNEQFF. CDR3 in DNA: TGCGCCAGCAGCCGGGGACAGGGACTAGGCAATGAGCAGTTCTTC. Complete variable domain (other parts from reference TRBV5-1 and TRBJ2-1): KAGVTQTPRYLIKTRGQQVTLSCSPISGHRSVSWYQQTPGQGLQFLFEYFSETQRNKGNFPGRFSGRQFSNSRSEMNVSTLELGDSALYLCASSRGQGLGNEQFFGPGTRLTVL.

The chain combines TRBV20-1 with TRBJ1-2; the D gene is possibly TRBD1 (5 bases). This CDR3 spans 11 amino acids. Germline V gene data show CDR1 as DFQATT and CDR2 as SNEGSKA (reference sequence). In nucleotides, the CDR3 is TGCATGACCCCAGGGACGCCTGGCTACACCTTC. Protein: CMTPGTPGYTF.

This clonotype occurred a few times. V is TRBV9 and J is TRBJ1-4; D may be TRBD1 (5 bases). V was shortened by 3 bases and J by 4 bases, with 16 bases between the two germline ends. CDR1 is SGDLS and CDR2 is YYNGEE in the germline V gene. The CDR3 runs to 16 residues. The CDR3 protein is CASSEKPGPRNEKLFF. The CDR3, as DNA: TGTGCCAGCAGCGAGAAGCCGGGGCCCCGTAATGAAAAACTGTTTTTT.

The table lists this clonotype with a few counts. This chain connects TRBV24-1 to TRBJ2-1, with 9 bases lining up with TRBD2. This CDR3 is built from 16 residues. Germline CDR1 KGHDR, CDR2 SFDVKD. V shed 4 bases, J shed 13 bases, and the junction held 16 bases outside the gene matches. The CDR3 DNA follows: TGTGCCACCAGTGAATACGACTTTGCGGGGGGGCCGGGACAGTTCTTC. Translating gives CATSEYDFAGGPGQFF.

V usage is TRBV29-1 and J usage is TRBJ2-1; TRBD1 matches 8 bases. This CDR3 comprises 14 residues. With V trimmed by 7 bases and J by 6 bases, 11 bases remained unmatched. From germline, CDR1 is SQVTM and CDR2 ANQGSEA. The CDR3 DNA reads TGCAGCGCCCGACCGGACAGGGAAGGCAATGAGCAGTTCTTC. Translated: CSARPDREGNEQFF.

This chain connects TRBV5-5 to TRBJ2-5; perhaps D is TRBD1 or TRBD2 (5 bases each). TRBJ2-7 matches the DNA end more closely, so the J call is doubtful. The length of the CDR3 is 13 residues. Per the germline V gene, CDR1 is SGHKS and CDR2 is YYEKEE (reference sequence). As DNA, the CDR3 is TGTGCCTGGGCCTCGGGGCCCGGCTACGAGCAGTACTTC. Translated: CAWASGPGYEQYF.

This clonotype was detected only once. The CDR3 here is CARAELWENIQYF. CDR3 sequence (DNA): TGTGCCAGAGCGGAGCTATGGGAAAACATTCAGTACTTC. The chain uses TRBV5-3 and TRBJ2-4, with unresolved D. TRBV5-3 is classed as an ORF, of uncertain function. The CDR3 runs to 13 residues. V was trimmed by 7 bases and J by 5 bases, leaving 13 bases between them.

This clonotype showed up just a few times. The germline gene is not matched at one end of the junction; a read error may be the cause. The chain carries TRBV24-1 and TRBJ2-1; a weak D match, TRBD2 (5 bases). The CDR3 extends over 13 amino acids. Per germline, CDR1 KGHDR and CDR2 SFDVKD. In nucleotides, the CDR3 is TGTGCCGCCAGTGTCCGGGGAACCCGTGAGCAGTTCTTC. This codes for CAASVRGTREQFF.

The chain combines TRBV29-1 with TRBJ2-2, with 8 nucleotides matching TRBD1. The V gene end was trimmed by 6 bases and the J gene end by 2 bases; junction bases not matched to a gene: 11. Germline CDR1 SQVTM, CDR2 ANQGSEA. This CDR3 has 16 residues. The CDR3 loop is CSVLGWTGSNTGELFF. In DNA form, the CDR3 reads TGCAGCGTCCTGGGGTGGACAGGGAGTAACACCGGGGAGCTGTTTTTT.

On this clonotype: Since a much larger clone is just one base distant, this may be a read error. The DNA of the CDR3 is TGTGCCAGCAGTGCTGAGACAGCCGCCTACGAGCAGTACTTC. Translation gives CASSAETAAYEQYF. The chain recombines TRBV25-1 with TRBJ2-7; maybe TRBD1 (5 bases). V was shortened by 4 bases and J by 2 bases, with 12 bases between the two germline ends. This CDR3 is 14 amino acids long. Germline V gives CDR1 MGHDK, CDR2 SYGVNS.

This clonotype was seen ten or more times. The V call is TRBV7-2, the J call TRBJ2-7, with D perhaps TRBD1 or TRBD2 (5 bases each). Deletions cut 6 bases from V and 6 bases from J, with 12 bases between. This CDR3 spans 12 amino acids. CDR1 is SGHTA and CDR2 is FQGNSA in the germline V gene. CDR3 DNA sequence: TGTGCCAGCAGTTTGGGGGTCCGCGAGCAGTACTTC. It specifies CASSLGVREQYF.

This clonotype was seen repeatedly, ten times or more. V gene TRBV18 combines with J gene TRBJ2-5, with D possibly TRBD1 on 6 matching bases. The ends were cut back, 3 bases at V and 4 bases at J, with 12 bases in the middle. The germline gives CDR1 KGHSH, CDR2 LQKENI. This CDR3 is 14 amino acids long. The CDR3 reads CASSPSRGGETQYF. The CDR3 DNA reads TGTGCCAGCTCACCCAGCAGGGGTGGAGAGACCCAGTACTTC.

The chain couples TRBV25-1 to TRBJ2-7; the D gene is possibly TRBD1 (5 bases). CDR3 size: 10 residues. Germline-derived CDR1 and CDR2 are MGHDK and SYGVNS. Trimming removed 11 bases from V and 2 bases from J, with 7 bases in between. Written as DNA, the CDR3 is TGTGCCGCAGGGACCTACGAGCAGTACTTC. This encodes CAAGTYEQYF.

This clonotype has a handful of counts. The chain is built from TRBV6-6 and TRBJ2-7, with a weak D call TRBD2 (5 bases). CDR3 length equals 14 residues. Germline values: CDR1 MNHNY, CDR2 SVGAGI (reference sequence). V shed 6 bases and J shed 2 bases, with 14 bases lying between them. CDR3 nucleotides: TGTGCCAGCAGGGCCGGGGTAGGCCCCTACGAGCAGTACTTC. This translates into CASRAGVGPYEQYF.

The table lists this clonotype with a few counts. The genes are TRBV7-2 and TRBJ1-4; 8 nucleotides align to TRBD1. Germline-derived CDR1 and CDR2 are SGHTA and FQGNSA. With 6 bases clipped from V and 8 bases from J, the junction kept 5 bases outside the gene matches. This CDR3 is built from 13 residues. The CDR3 DNA follows: TGTGCCAGCAGGTCTACAGGGGGAGAAAAACTGTTTTTT. It yields the protein CASRSTGGEKLFF.